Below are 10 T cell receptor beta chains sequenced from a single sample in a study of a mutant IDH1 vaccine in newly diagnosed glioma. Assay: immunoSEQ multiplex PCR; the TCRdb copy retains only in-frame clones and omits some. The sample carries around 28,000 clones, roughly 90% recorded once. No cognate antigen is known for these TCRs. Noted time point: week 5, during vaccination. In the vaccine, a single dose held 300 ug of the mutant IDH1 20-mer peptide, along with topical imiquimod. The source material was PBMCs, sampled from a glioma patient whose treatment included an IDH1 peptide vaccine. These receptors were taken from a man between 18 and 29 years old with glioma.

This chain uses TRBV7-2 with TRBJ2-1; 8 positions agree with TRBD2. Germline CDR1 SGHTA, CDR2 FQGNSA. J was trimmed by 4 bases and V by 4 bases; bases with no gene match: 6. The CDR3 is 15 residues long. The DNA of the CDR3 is TGTGCCAGCAGCTCTGGGTCGGGAGGGTACAATGAGCAGTTCTTC. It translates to CASSSGSGGYNEQFF.

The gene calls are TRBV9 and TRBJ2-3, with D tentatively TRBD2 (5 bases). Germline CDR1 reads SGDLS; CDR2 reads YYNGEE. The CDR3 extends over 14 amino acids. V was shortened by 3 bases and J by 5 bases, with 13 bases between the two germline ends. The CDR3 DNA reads TGTGCCAGCAGCGCCGAACTAGAGGTAGATACGCAGTATTTT. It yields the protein CASSAELEVDTQYF. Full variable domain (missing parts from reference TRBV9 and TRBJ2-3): DSGVTQTPKHLITATGQRVTLRCSPRSGDLSVYWYQQSLDQGLQFLIQYYNGEERAKGNILERFSAQQFPDLHSELNLSSLELGDSALYFCASSAELEVDTQYFGPGTRLTVL.

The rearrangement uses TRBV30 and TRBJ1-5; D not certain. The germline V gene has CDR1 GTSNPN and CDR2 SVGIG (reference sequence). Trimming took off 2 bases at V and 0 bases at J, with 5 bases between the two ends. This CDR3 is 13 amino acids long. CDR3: CAWSWGSNQPQHF. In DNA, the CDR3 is TGTGCCTGGAGTTGGGGTAGCAATCAGCCCCAGCATTTT.

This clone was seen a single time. CDR3 region: CASSEWRGEMDEAFF. The DNA for the CDR3 is TGTGCCAGCAGTGAATGGAGAGGGGAAATGGATGAAGCTTTCTTT. The V call is TRBV25-1, the J call TRBJ1-1, with D possibly being TRBD1 (5 bases). CDR1 and CDR2 (germline): MGHDK, SYGVNS. The CDR3 sequence is 15 residues long. The germline V and J ends were trimmed by 1 base and 7 bases, with 16 bases remaining between them.

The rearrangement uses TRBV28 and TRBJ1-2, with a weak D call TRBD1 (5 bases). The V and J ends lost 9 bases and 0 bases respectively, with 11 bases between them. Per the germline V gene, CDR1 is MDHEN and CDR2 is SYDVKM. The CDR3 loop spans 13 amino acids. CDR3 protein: CASGAVANYGYTF. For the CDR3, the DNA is TGTGCCAGTGGGGCCGTAGCTAACTATGGCTACACCTTC.

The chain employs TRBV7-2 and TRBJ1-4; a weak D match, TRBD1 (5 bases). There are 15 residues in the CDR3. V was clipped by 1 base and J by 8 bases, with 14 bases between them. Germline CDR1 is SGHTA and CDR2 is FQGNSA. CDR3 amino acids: CASSLGFGAVEKLFF. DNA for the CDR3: TGTGCCAGCAGCTTAGGGTTCGGGGCTGTAGAAAAACTGTTTTTT.

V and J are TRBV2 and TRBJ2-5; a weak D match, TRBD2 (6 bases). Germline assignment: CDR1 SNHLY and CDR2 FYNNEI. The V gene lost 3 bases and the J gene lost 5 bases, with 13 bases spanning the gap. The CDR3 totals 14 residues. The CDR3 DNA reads TGTGCCAGCAGTGATGTGGAGGGGCTGGAGACCCAGTACTTC. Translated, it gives CASSDVEGLETQYF.

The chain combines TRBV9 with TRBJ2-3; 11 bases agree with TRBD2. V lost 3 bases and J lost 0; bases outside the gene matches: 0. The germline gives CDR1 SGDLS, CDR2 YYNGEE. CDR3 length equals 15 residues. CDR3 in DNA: TGTGCCAGCAGCGGGACTAGCGGGAGCACAGATACGCAGTATTTT. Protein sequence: CASSGTSGSTDTQYF.

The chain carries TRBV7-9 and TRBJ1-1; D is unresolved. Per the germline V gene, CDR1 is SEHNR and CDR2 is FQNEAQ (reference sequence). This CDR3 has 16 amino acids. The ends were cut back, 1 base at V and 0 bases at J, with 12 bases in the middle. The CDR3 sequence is CASSLEIWPMNTEAFF. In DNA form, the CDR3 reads TGTGCCAGCAGCTTAGAGATTTGGCCCATGAACACTGAAGCTTTCTTT. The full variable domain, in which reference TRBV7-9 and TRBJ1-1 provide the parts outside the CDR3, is DTGVSQNPRHKITKRGQNVTFRCDPISEHNRLYWYRQTLGQGPEFLTYFQNEAQLEKSRLLSDRFSAERPKGSFSTLEIQRTEQGDSAMYLCASSLEIWPMNTEAFFGQGTRLTVV.

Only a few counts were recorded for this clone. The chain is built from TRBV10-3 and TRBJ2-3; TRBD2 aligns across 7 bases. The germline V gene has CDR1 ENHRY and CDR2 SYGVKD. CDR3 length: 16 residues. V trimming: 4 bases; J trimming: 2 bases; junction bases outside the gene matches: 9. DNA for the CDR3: TGTGCCATCAGTGGGACAACCAGCGGGAACACAGATACGCAGTATTTT. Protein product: CAISGTTSGNTDTQYF.